What follows describes a single TCR beta chain. Its antigen remains unidentified. The CDR3 is 17 amino acids. Germline V CDR1 and CDR2: MNHEY, SMNVEV (reference sequence). With 4 bases clipped from V and 2 bases from J, the junction kept 12 bases outside the gene matches. The entry originates in a study of long-term antiretroviral therapy in people with HIV. Study conclusions and caveats: No data on ART adherence, viral resistance or therapy changes. Among HIV repertoires, CDR3 length ranges were narrower than those of controls.

No donor had fewer than one pre-ART PBMC sample or fewer than two post-ART PBMC samples. Samples were assayed with immunoSEQ v3.0 at survey level. Data came from immunoSEQ multiplex PCR; TCRdb stores just in-frame clones and leaves some out. The data hold fewer than 30,000 clones, with approximately 78% observed a single time. This specimen was unsorted PBMCs, taken 3 years after starting antiretroviral therapy. The chain couples TRBV27 to TRBJ1-1; 8 bases are a match to TRBD1. The receptor was isolated from a man aged 40-49 years with HIV. CDR3 DNA: TGTGCCAGCAGTTCACTAACCGGGACAGGTGATAACACTGAAGCTTTCTTT. Translating gives CASSSLTGTGDNTEAFF.